A selection of T cell receptor beta chains follows, all from one sample in a study of technical replicates of blood from a handful of donors. Data came from immunoSEQ multiplex PCR; TCRdb stores just in-frame clones and leaves some out. Of tens of thousands of clones listed, 80% to 90% were seen once; the top ten hold roughly 4.4%. Sequencing was carried out using PBMCs. These receptors originate from a human donor in good health. Some clones in this sample may be carry-over from other donors' samples. CDR3s include the opening cysteine and the closing phenylalanine or tryptophan. A D gene is named only where the DNA matches it firmly. The size of a clone is reported for some rows only, either as once, few or many, or as a class for expanded clones.

abundance	d_gene	v_gene	j_gene	CDR3nt	CDR3aa
-	-	TRBV29-1	TRBJ1-2	TGCAGCGTTGAAAGAGCGCAGGGAACCTACCTATATCAAGGCTACACCTTC	CSVERAQGTYLYQGYTF
-	TRBD2	TRBV29-1	TRBJ2-3	TGCAGCGTTGATGCTGGAGCGGGGACCACAGATACGCAGTATTTT	CSVDAGAGTTDTQYF
-	-	TRBV9	TRBJ1-2	TGTGCCAGCAGCCTGACATCCGGGCGGACGGGGAACTATGGCTACACCTTC	CASSLTSGRTGNYGYTF
-	-	TRBV21-1	TRBJ2-1	TGTGCCAGCAGCCTCCATCGAGCGGGAGGGGAGCAGTTCTTC	CASSLHRAGGEQFF
-	-	TRBV5-6	TRBJ2-5	TGTGCCAGCAGCTTTGACAGCGTAACAGAGACCCAGTACTTC	CASSFDSVTETQYF
-	TRBD1	TRBV18	TRBJ1-5	TGTGCCAGCTCGGGACAGGGGGCCACGGGGCAGCCCCAGCATTTT	CASSGQGATGQPQHF
-	-	TRBV6-5	TRBJ2-7	TGTGCCAGCAGACTACATTTCTACTACGAGCAGTACTTC	CASRLHFYYEQYF
-	-	TRBV4-1	TRBJ2-7	TGCGCCAGCAGCCACTACAGAGAAACCACCTACGAGCAGTACTTC	CASSHYRETTYEQYF
-	TRBD1	TRBV7-7	TRBJ2-1	TGTGCCAGCGCCGAAGGACAGGGGGCCTACAATGAGCAGTTCTTC	CASAEGQGAYNEQFF
-	-	TRBV18	TRBJ2-2	TGTGCCAGCTCAACCACGTCGGGGGCCGGGGAGCTGTTTTTT	CASSTTSGAGELFF
-	-	TRBV27	TRBJ1-6	TGTGCCAGCAGACCCCAGGGTGATAATTCACCCCTCCACTTT	CASRPQGDNSPLHF
-	-	TRBV4-3	TRBJ2-3	TGCGCCAGCAGCCAAGCGTCGGCAGGGGATACGCAGTATTTT	CASSQASAGDTQYF
-	-	TRBV2	TRBJ1-1	TGTGCCAGCAGTCGAAGGGACAAAACGAACACTGAAGCTTTCTTT	CASSRRDKTNTEAFF
-	-	TRBV6-5	TRBJ1-1	TGTGCCAGCACCCCCGGGACATCAAACACTGAAGCTTTCTTT	CASTPGTSNTEAFF
-	TRBD1	TRBV7-8	TRBJ2-7	TGTGCCAGCAGCAGCCGACAGGGGGCCTACGAGCAGTACTTC	CASSSRQGAYEQYF
-	-	TRBV5-5	TRBJ2-3	TGTGCCAGCAGCTTGGCCAGGGTTGATACGCAGTATTTT	CASSLARVDTQYF
-	TRBD2	TRBV5-1	TRBJ2-1	TGCGCCAGCAGCTTGGAGGGACTAGCGGGGGGGCTGCACGTCAATGAGCAGTTCTTC	CASSLEGLAGGLHVNEQFF
-	TRBD2	TRBV6-4	TRBJ2-3	TGTGCCAGCAGGCTAGCGGGATCCCCAGATACGCAGTATTTT	CASRLAGSPDTQYF
few	-	TRBV7-2	TRBJ1-5	TGTGCCAGCAGCTTATTCCCTTCAGGGAGCAATCAGCCCCAGCATTTT	CASSLFPSGSNQPQHF
-	-	TRBV9	TRBJ2-2	TGTGCCAGCAGCGGATACGACTCCGGGGAGCTGTTTTTT	CASSGYDSGELFF
few	-	TRBV5-1	TRBJ1-6	TGCGCCAGCAGCCCGGTCCCCACAGGGTTAGGATCACCCCTCCACTTT	CASSPVPTGLGSPLHF
-	TRBD1	TRBV11-2	TRBJ1-1	TGTGCCAGCAGCGCGCAGAGGCAGGGGGTTTTCTTT	CASSAQRQGVFF
few	TRBD1	TRBV30	TRBJ1-6	TGTGCCTGGAGTGTACAAGGGACAGGGGGCTCACCCCTCCACTTT	CAWSVQGTGGSPLHF
-	TRBD2	TRBV7-6	TRBJ2-7	TGTGCCAGCAGCTTGTCCCCGGGACTAGTTCTCGTTGATGAGCAGTACTTC	CASSLSPGLVLVDEQYF
-	TRBD1	TRBV6-5	TRBJ1-2	TGTGCCAGCAGTTCGGGACAGGGATACTATGGCTACACCTTC	CASSSGQGYYGYTF
-	-	TRBV7-2	TRBJ1-2	TGTGCCAGCAGCTTAGCTCAGGGCGATGGCTACACCTTC	CASSLAQGDGYTF
-	-	TRBV1	TRBJ2-4	TGCACCAGCAGCCAAGCGTCGCGGGAGACAGCCAAAAACATTCAGTACTTC	CTSSQASRETAKNIQYF
-	TRBD2	TRBV7-2	TRBJ2-7	TGTGCCAGCACTCCCGGGGGGGTCCTGGGGTACGAGCAGTACTTC	CASTPGGVLGYEQYF
-	TRBD2	TRBV7-6	TRBJ2-3	TGTGCCAGCAGCTTATCTAGCGGGAGGACCAATACGCAGTATTTT	CASSLSSGRTNTQYF
once	TRBD1	TRBV4-1	TRBJ2-5	TGCGCCAGCAGCAAGACAGGGGGCGGGGAGACCCAGTACTTC	CASSKTGGGETQYF
-	-	TRBV6-1	TRBJ1-6	TGTGCCAGCAGTGCAACAGGGAGTAGCTCCTATAATTCACCCCTCCACTTT	CASSATGSSSYNSPLHF
-	TRBD1	TRBV14	TRBJ1-5	TGTGCCAGCAGCCTGGGACAGGACCAGCCCCAGCATTTT	CASSLGQDQPQHF
few	TRBD1	TRBV6-5	TRBJ1-1	TGTGCCAGCAGTTACTCACCGGGACAGGGGTCAGCTTTCTTT	CASSYSPGQGSAFF
-	TRBD1	TRBV5-1	TRBJ1-4	TGCGCCAGCAGCTCGGGACAGCAGAATGAAAAACTGTTTTTT	CASSSGQQNEKLFF
few	-	TRBV14	TRBJ1-1	TGTGCCAGCAGCCAAGGACACTCGAACACTGAAGCTTTCTTT	CASSQGHSNTEAFF
-	-	TRBV18	TRBJ2-7	TGTGCCAGCTCACCTGACGAGGGGGCCTACGAGCAGTACTTC	CASSPDEGAYEQYF
-	-	TRBV4-3	TRBJ2-1	TGCGCCAGCAGCCCATCGACCGGGTACAATGAGCAGTTCTTC	CASSPSTGYNEQFF
-	-	TRBV28	TRBJ1-2	TGTGCCAGCACCCCGATAAGCAACTATGGCTACACCTTC	CASTPISNYGYTF
-	TRBD2	TRBV7-3	TRBJ2-5	TGTGCCAGCAGCTACGTGGGCGGGAGTATAGAGACCCAGTACTTC	CASSYVGGSIETQYF
-	TRBD1	TRBV10-3	TRBJ1-2	TGTGCCATCAGTGAGCGGGGAACAGGGGACTATGGCTACACCTTC	CAISERGTGDYGYTF
-	TRBD2	TRBV5-1	TRBJ2-3	TGCGCCAGCAGCTTCCTGACTAGCGGGGATAGGACAGATACGCAGTATTTT	CASSFLTSGDRTDTQYF
-	-	TRBV18	TRBJ1-2	TGTGCCAGCTCACCCGACCGCCCCGGCCGGGACTATGGCTACACCTTC	CASSPDRPGRDYGYTF
once	-	TRBV21-1	TRBJ1-6	TGTGCCAGCAGCCTGGGACAGGGGGCGTCGGGTTCACCCCTCCACTTT	CASSLGQGASGSPLHF
-	-	TRBV30	TRBJ2-7	TGTGCCTGGACGCGGTGGGGGGGGGCCGGAGAGCAGTACTTC	CAWTRWGGAGEQYF
-	TRBD1	TRBV10-3	TRBJ2-5	TGTGCCATCAGCCCGGGACAGGGACAAGAGACCCAGTACTTC	CAISPGQGQETQYF
-	-	TRBV9	TRBJ1-2	TGTGCCAGCAGCCTCCCGTCGGGCTATGGCTACACCTTC	CASSLPSGYGYTF